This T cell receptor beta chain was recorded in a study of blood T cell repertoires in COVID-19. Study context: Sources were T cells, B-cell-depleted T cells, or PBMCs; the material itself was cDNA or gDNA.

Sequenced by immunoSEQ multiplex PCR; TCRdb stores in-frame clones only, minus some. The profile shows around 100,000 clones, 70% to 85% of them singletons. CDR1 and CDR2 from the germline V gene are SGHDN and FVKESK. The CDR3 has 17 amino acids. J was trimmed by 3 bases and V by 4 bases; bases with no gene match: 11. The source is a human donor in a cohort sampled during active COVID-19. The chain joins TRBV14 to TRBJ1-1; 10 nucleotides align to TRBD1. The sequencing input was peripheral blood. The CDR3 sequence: CASSRPMGTGEDTEAFF. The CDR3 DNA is TGTGCCAGCAGCCGCCCGATGGGGACAGGGGAGGACACTGAAGCTTTCTTT. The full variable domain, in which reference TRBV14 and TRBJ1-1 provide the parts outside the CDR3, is EAGVTQFPSHSVIEKGQTVTLRCDPISGHDNLYWYRRVMGKEIKFLLHFVKESKQDESGMPNNRFLAERTGGTYSTLKVQPAELEDSGVYFCASSRPMGTGEDTEAFFGQGTRLTVV.